A single sample gave rise to the 21 T cell receptor beta chains below, sequenced in a study of shared clonotypes between healthy human individuals. Clones were read by immunoSEQ multiplex PCR, and TCRdb kept only the in-frame ones, dropping some. The sample records roughly 500,000 clones, almost 80% being singletons. The specimen sequenced was PBMCs. The receptors were sampled from a woman in her thirties or forties in good health. Some clones in this sample may be carry-over from other donors' samples.

The chain combines TRBV28 with TRBJ2-7; D unresolved. CDR3 size: 13 residues. The germline V gene encodes CDR1 MDHEN and CDR2 SYDVKM. Trimming removed 1 base from V and 6 bases from J, with 10 bases in between. The DNA of the CDR3 is TGTGCCAGCAGTTTATTTACGGTGGTCGAGCAGTACTTC. Its protein product is CASSLFTVVEQYF.

The chain carries TRBV10-2 and TRBJ2-7; D remains ambiguous. Per germline, CDR1 WSHSY and CDR2 SAAADI. V was cut by 1 base and J by 3 bases, with 1 base left in between. The CDR3 has 11 residues. The CDR3 protein is CASSEFYEQYF. The CDR3 DNA follows: TGCGCCAGCAGTGAGTTCTACGAGCAGTACTTC.

CDR3 region: CASSAVVGRSSSEAFF. DNA for the CDR3: TGCGCCAGCAGCGCTGTCGTAGGACGGAGCTCTTCTGAAGCTTTCTTT. The chain joins TRBV5-1 to TRBJ1-1; D unclear. This CDR3 region has 16 residues. Per germline, CDR1 SGHRS and CDR2 YFSETQ. V shed 4 bases and J shed 6 bases, with 22 bases lying between them.

The rearrangement links TRBV19 to TRBJ2-3; tentatively, D is TRBD2 (5 bases). This CDR3 is 16 amino acids long. The germline CDR1 and CDR2 sequences are LNHDA and SQIVND (reference sequence). The V end was cut by 3 bases, the J end by 5 bases, with 18 bases between. DNA of the CDR3: TGTGCCAGTAGTATGAGGGCGTCAGACCACATAGATACGCAGTATTTT. Amino acid sequence: CASSMRASDHIDTQYF.

This clone was seen more than once but under ten times. The rearrangement links TRBV7-9 to TRBJ1-2; D is perhaps TRBD1 (6 bases). Trimming left V 5 bases short and J 11 bases short, with 21 bases between. Germline CDR1 is SEHNR and CDR2 is FQNEAQ (reference sequence). The CDR3 is made up of 14 amino acids. CDR3 residues: CASSATGIHAGYTF. The DNA of the CDR3 is TGTGCCAGCAGCGCCACAGGGATCCACGCAGGTTACACCTTC.

This clone was counted many times. V and J are TRBV6-4 and TRBJ1-2, with D possibly matching TRBD1 (5 bases). The germline V and J ends were trimmed by 9 bases and 4 bases, with 15 bases remaining between them. This CDR3 has 13 residues. Germline V gene data show CDR1 as MRHNA and CDR2 as SNTAGT. CDR3 in DNA: TGTGCCAGTTCCGCCGGCGGGACCTATGGCTACACCTTC. It encodes CASSAGGTYGYTF.

V gene TRBV30 combines with J gene TRBJ2-3, with unresolved D. The germline V and J ends were trimmed by 5 bases and 1 base, with 7 bases remaining between them. The CDR3 is 12 residues long. Per germline, CDR1 GTSNPN and CDR2 SVGIG (reference sequence). The CDR3 nucleotides are TGTGCCTGGGCTACAGGCACAGATACGCAGTATTTT. This sequence encodes CAWATGTDTQYF.

The chain is built from TRBV28 and TRBJ2-3; maybe TRBD2 (5 bases). The CDR3 contains 15 residues. The V end lost 1 base, the J end lost 3 bases, and 11 bases lay between the germline ends. Germline CDR1 and CDR2: MDHEN and SYDVKM. Here the CDR3 reads CASSLFGVATDTQYF. The CDR3 DNA follows: TGTGCCAGCAGTTTATTCGGGGTAGCTACAGATACGCAGTATTTT. Complete variable domain (other parts from reference TRBV28 and TRBJ2-3): DVKVTQSSRYLVKRTGEKVFLECVQDMDHENMFWYRQDPGLGLRLIYFSYDVKMKEKGDIPEGYSVSREKKERFSLILESASTNQTSMYLCASSLFGVATDTQYFGPGTRLTVL.

The V call is TRBV19, the J call TRBJ1-1; 12 nucleotides agree with TRBD1. Germline-derived CDR1 and CDR2 are LNHDA and SQIVND (reference sequence). The CDR3 runs to 19 residues. The ends lost 5 bases at V and 1 base at J; junction bases unmatched: 14. The DNA for the CDR3 is TGTGCCAGTAGTGTTCGCCGGGACAGGGGGCTTGGAAGGAACACTGAAGCTTTCTTT. Translated: CASSVRRDRGLGRNTEAFF. Full variable domain (missing parts from reference TRBV19 and TRBJ1-1): DGGITQSPKYLFRKEGQNVTLSCEQNLNHDAMYWYRQDPGQGLRLIYYSQIVNDFQKGDIAEGYSVSREKKESFPLTVTSAQKNPTAFYLCASSVRRDRGLGRNTEAFFGQGTRLTVV.

Points on this clone: Other DNA sequences in this specimen translate into the identical CDR3. The chain joins TRBV6-6 to TRBJ2-7; D gene unclear. The CDR3 length is 15 residues. The V gene lost 0 bases and the J gene lost 4 bases, with 13 bases spanning the gap. CDR1 is MNHNY and CDR2 is SVGAGI in the germline V gene (reference sequence). CDR3 nucleotides: TGTGCCAGCAGTTACTCCTTAGGCGCGCGATACGAGCAGTACTTC. Translation gives CASSYSLGARYEQYF.

V is TRBV9 and J is TRBJ2-3, with unresolved D. The CDR3 consists of 16 residues. The germline gives CDR1 SGDLS, CDR2 YYNGEE. Trimming shortened V by 4 bases and J by 1 base, and 16 bases separated the two germline ends. This CDR3 reads CASSFEVRAGTDTQYF. The CDR3 DNA follows: TGTGCCAGCAGCTTCGAGGTCCGAGCCGGCACAGATACGCAGTATTTT.

This chain connects TRBV10-3 to TRBJ1-2; no reliable D call. CDR3 length: 11 residues. Germline V gene lookup returns CDR1 ENHRY and CDR2 SYGVKD. Trimming pared 3 bases from V and 6 bases from J, leaving 5 bases between. The CDR3 DNA sequence: TGTGCCATCAGTGATGTTAATGGCTACACCTTC. Its translation is CAISDVNGYTF.

This clone showed up just once. CDR3 coding DNA: TGTGCCAGCAGAATCAGGGCAATGTCGTTGTTCTTC. Its translation is CASRIRAMSLFF. The V and J genes are TRBV28 and TRBJ2-1; maybe TRBD1 (5 bases). Germline CDR1 and CDR2: MDHEN and SYDVKM. V was pared by 6 bases and J by 15 bases, with 18 bases between. CDR3 length: 12 residues.

The V call is TRBV19, the J call TRBJ2-6, with D unresolved. From germline, CDR1 is LNHDA and CDR2 SQIVND (reference sequence). This CDR3 comprises 18 residues. V lost 3 bases, J lost 0 bases, and 15 bases lay in between. DNA of the CDR3: TGTGCCAGTAGTATGCCCGGTTTCAGCAGCTCTGGGGCCAACGTCCTGACTTTC. It encodes CASSMPGFSSSGANVLTF.

The rearrangement joins TRBV9 to TRBJ1-4; D unclear. CDR1 and CDR2 (germline): SGDLS, YYNGEE. The CDR3 sequence is 12 residues long. Trimming cost V 4 bases and J 8 bases, with 9 bases left between them. In DNA form, the CDR3 reads TGTGCCAGCAGCCCAAATGGGGAAAAACTGTTTTTT. Residues: CASSPNGEKLFF.

The genes are TRBV15 and TRBJ1-5; 7 bases align to TRBD1. This CDR3 is built from 15 residues. Losses at the gene ends were 0 bases for V and 6 bases for J; bases not matched to a gene: 5. Looked up from germline, CDR1 is LNHNV and CDR2 is YYDKDF (reference sequence). For the CDR3, the DNA is TGTGCCACCAGCAGAGAGACAGGGACCGGTCAGCCCCAGCATTTT. It encodes CATSRETGTGQPQHF.

The chain has TRBV9 and TRBJ2-1; the match to TRBD2 covers 12 bases. Germline CDR1 SGDLS, CDR2 YYNGEE. CDR3 size: 18 residues. V lost 0 bases and J lost 5; bases outside the gene matches: 9. CDR3: CASSVDPRLAGVDNEQFF. DNA of the CDR3: TGTGCCAGCAGCGTAGACCCCCGACTAGCGGGAGTGGACAATGAGCAGTTCTTC. The variable domain in full, completed from reference TRBV9 and TRBJ2-1, reads DSGVTQTPKHLITATGQRVTLRCSPRSGDLSVYWYQQSLDQGLQFLIQYYNGEERAKGNILERFSAQQFPDLHSELNLSSLELGDSALYFCASSVDPRLAGVDNEQFFGPGTRLTVL.

The J gene is TRBJ2-5, the V gene TRBV5-6; D call uncertain. Germline V gene sequence: CDR1 SGHDT, CDR2 YYEEEE. V was pared by 3 bases and J by 2 bases, with 20 bases between. The CDR3 loop spans 17 amino acids. CDR3 coding DNA: TGTGCCAGCAGCTCCCTCCTTAGGCGACTTGAGCAAGAGACCCAGTACTTC. Protein: CASSSLLRRLEQETQYF.

This chain links TRBV7-8 with TRBJ2-4, with 7 positions matching TRBD1. Germline V CDR1 and CDR2: SGHVS, FQNEAQ. V was pared by 2 bases and J by 0 bases, with 7 bases of the junction left unmatched. This CDR3 has 17 amino acids. The CDR3 DNA follows: TGTGCCAGCAGCTTAAGGTTTACAGGGGAAGCCAAAAACATTCAGTACTTC. Translating it yields CASSLRFTGEAKNIQYF. The whole variable domain, filled in from reference TRBV7-8 and TRBJ2-4, reads GAGVSQSPRYKVAKRGQDVALRCDPISGHVSLFWYQQALGQGPEFLTYFQNEAQLDKSGLPSDRFFAERPEGSVSTLKIQRTQQEDSAVYLCASSLRFTGEAKNIQYFGAGTRLSVL.

As regards this clone: A much more abundant neighbour one base away suggests this may be a read error. This chain joins TRBV25-1 and TRBJ1-1; TRBD1 might be the D (6 bases). In germline, CDR1 is MGHDK, CDR2 SYGVNS. V was trimmed by 2 bases and J by 4 bases, leaving 11 bases between them. The CDR3 has 14 amino acids. CDR3 nucleotides: TGTGCCAGCAGTGAAAGGGGGTTGGGCACTGAAGCTTTCTTT. This sequence encodes CASSERGLGTEAFF.

The V call is TRBV9, the J call TRBJ1-4; perhaps TRBD1 as D (6 bases). The CDR3 totals 17 residues. In germline, CDR1 is SGDLS, CDR2 YYNGEE. V was clipped by 0 bases and J by 4 bases, with 16 bases between them. The CDR3 nucleotides are TGTGCCAGCAGCGTAGGTGGGGGCCGCCCAAATAATGAAAAACTGTTTTTT. Translation: CASSVGGGRPNNEKLFF.